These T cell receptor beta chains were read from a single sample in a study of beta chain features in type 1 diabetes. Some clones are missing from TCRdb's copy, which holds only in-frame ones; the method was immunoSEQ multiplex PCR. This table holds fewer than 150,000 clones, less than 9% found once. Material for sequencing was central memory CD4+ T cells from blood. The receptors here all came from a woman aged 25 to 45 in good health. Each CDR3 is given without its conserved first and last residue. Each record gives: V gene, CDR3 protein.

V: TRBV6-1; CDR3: ASSEGGSGTGELF
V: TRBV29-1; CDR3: SVRAGINYGYT
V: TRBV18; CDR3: ASSPTMGGSVGEAF
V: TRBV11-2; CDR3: ASSFKVLGGRLETQY
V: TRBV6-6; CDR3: ASSYSGGHTEAF
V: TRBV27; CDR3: ASSLLGAGEGYEQY
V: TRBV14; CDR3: ASSRDRGTDTQY
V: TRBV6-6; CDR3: ASSHPMGQPQH
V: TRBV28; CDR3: ASARTTNEKLF
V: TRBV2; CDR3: ARRDRANTGELF
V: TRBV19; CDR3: ASSIRGGETQY
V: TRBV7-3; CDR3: ASSLVTGVQETQY
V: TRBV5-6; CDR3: ASSLFSEAF
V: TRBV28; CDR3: ASVADNYNEQF
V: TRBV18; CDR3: ASSPLAASYNEQF
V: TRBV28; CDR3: ASWTGGNGYT
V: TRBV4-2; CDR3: ASSLEYQETQY
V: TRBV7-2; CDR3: ASSLVGTGGGGNEQF
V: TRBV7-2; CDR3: ASQLRRQGSHTDTQY
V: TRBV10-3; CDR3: ANRAGVAGEQF